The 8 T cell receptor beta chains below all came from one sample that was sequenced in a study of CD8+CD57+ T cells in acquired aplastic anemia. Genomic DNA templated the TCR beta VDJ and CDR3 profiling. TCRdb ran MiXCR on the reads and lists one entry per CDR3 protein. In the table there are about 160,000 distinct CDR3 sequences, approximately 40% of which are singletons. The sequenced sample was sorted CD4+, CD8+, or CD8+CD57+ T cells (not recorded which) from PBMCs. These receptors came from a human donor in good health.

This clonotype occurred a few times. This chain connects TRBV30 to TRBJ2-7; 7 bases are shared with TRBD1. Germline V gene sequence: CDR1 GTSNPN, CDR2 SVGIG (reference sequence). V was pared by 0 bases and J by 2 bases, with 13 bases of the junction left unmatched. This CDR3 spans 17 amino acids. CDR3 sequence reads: CAWSVLRTGATTYEQYF. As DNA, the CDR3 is TGTGCCTGGAGTGTACTCAGGACAGGCGCAACGACCTACGAGCAGTACTTC.

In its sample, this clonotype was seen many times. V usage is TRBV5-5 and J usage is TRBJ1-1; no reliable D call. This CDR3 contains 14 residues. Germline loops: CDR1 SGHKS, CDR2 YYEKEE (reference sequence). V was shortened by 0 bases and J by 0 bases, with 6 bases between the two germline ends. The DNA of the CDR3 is TGTGCCAGCAGCTTGGATTGGGTGAACACTGAAGCTTTCTTT. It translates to CASSLDWVNTEAFF.

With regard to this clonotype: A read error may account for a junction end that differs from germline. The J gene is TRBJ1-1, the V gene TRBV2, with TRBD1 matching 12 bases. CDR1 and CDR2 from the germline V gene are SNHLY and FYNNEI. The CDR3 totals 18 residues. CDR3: CASGPSGTGGAGKLEAFF. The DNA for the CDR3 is TGTGCCAGCGGTCCTTCGGGGACAGGGGGCGCAGGAAAACTAGAAGCCTTCTTT.

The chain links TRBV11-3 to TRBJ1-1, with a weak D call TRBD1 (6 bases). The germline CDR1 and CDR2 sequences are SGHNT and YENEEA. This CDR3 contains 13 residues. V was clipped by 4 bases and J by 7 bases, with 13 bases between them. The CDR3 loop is CASSSGGRGEAFF. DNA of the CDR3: TGTGCCAGCAGCTCGGGGGGCAGGGGTGAAGCTTTCTTT.

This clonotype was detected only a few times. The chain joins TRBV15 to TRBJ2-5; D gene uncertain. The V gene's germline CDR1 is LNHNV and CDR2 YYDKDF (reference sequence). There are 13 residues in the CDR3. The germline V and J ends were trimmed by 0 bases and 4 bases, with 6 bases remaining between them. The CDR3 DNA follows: TGTGCCACCAGCAGAGAAGTGGGAGAGACCCAGTACTTC. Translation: CATSREVGETQYF.

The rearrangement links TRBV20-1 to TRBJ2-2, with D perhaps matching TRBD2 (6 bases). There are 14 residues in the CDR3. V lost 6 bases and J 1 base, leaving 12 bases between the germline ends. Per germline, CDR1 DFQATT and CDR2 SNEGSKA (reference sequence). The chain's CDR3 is CSAGGLLNTGELFF. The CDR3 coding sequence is TGCAGTGCCGGGGGACTGCTGAACACCGGGGAGCTGTTTTTT.

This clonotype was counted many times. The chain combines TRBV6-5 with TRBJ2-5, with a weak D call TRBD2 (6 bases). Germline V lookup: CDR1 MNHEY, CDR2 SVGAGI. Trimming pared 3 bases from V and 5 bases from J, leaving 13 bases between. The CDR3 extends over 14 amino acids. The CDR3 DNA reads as TGTGCCAGCAGTTATACGGGGGTGATGGAGACCCAGTACTTC. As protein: CASSYTGVMETQYF.

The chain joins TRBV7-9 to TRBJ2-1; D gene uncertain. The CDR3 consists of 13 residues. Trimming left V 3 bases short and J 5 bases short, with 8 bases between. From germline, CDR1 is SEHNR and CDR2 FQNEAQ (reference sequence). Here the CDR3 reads CASSLTYHNEQFF. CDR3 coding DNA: TGTGCCAGCAGCTTGACCTACCACAATGAGCAGTTCTTC.